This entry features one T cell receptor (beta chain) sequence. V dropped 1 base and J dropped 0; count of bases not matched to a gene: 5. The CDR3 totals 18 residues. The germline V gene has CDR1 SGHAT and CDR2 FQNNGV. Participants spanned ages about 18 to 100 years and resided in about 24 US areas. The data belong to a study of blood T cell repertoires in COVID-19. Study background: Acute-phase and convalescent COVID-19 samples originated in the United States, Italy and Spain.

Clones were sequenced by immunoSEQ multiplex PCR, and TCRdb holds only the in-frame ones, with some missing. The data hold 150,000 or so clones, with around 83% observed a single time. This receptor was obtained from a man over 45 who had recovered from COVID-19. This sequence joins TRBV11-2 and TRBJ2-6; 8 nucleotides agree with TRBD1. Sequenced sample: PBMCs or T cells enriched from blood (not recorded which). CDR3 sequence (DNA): TGTGCCAGCAGCTTAGTGACAGGGGCCCTCTCTGGGGCCAACGTCCTGACTTTC. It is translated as CASSLVTGALSGANVLTF.